This TCR beta chain was recovered during a study of blood T cell repertoires in COVID-19. Assay: immunoSEQ multiplex PCR; the TCRdb copy retains only in-frame clones and omits some. This sample carries 200,000 to 250,000 clones, about 90% of them seen once, and the ten largest clones take approximately 6.2%. Unmatched junction bases numbered 7, after V lost 6 bases and J lost 7 bases. Germline CDR1 SQVTM, CDR2 ANQGSEA. CDR3 length: 13 amino acids. The sequence was collected from a man in his fifties or sixties with acute or convalescent COVID-19. The material sequenced was peripheral blood. This chain links TRBV29-1 with TRBJ2-1; TRBD1 agrees at 9 bases. CDR3: CSVRDRVRNEQFF. Here the CDR3 DNA reads TGCAGCGTCCGGGACAGGGTACGAAATGAGCAGTTCTTC.